The next 17 T cell receptor beta chains were all read from a single sample in a study of siplizumab effects on memory and regulatory T cells. Method: immunoSEQ multiplex PCR; TCRdb's copy keeps in-frame clones and lacks some. The data contain 75,000 to 100,000 clones, around 94% of them singletons. The sample comprised non-Treg CD4+ T cells sorted from blood. All receptors derive from a human donor in good health.

The V and J genes are TRBV7-8 and TRBJ2-3, with D possibly being TRBD2 (6 bases). CDR1 and CDR2 from the germline V gene are SGHVS and FQNEAQ. There are 14 residues in the CDR3. Trimming shortened V by 4 bases and J by 6 bases, and 14 bases separated the two germline ends. The CDR3 DNA reads as TGTGCCAGCAGCTCCTTGACTAGTCACGATACGCAGTATTTT. Translating it yields CASSSLTSHDTQYF. Combining the CDR3 with reference TRBV7-8 and TRBJ2-3 gives the whole variable domain GAGVSQSPRYKVAKRGQDVALRCDPISGHVSLFWYQQALGQGPEFLTYFQNEAQLDKSGLPSDRFFAERPEGSVSTLKIQRTQQEDSAVYLCASSSLTSHDTQYFGPGTRLTVL.

J is TRBJ2-1 and V is TRBV30; TRBD1 agrees at 8 bases. CDR1 is GTSNPN, CDR2 SVGIG, per germline (reference sequence). This CDR3 region has 13 residues. With 4 bases clipped from V and 6 bases from J, the junction kept 5 bases outside the gene matches. The CDR3 reads CAWIRTGSNEQFF. CDR3 bases: TGTGCCTGGATCCGGACAGGGAGCAATGAGCAGTTCTTC.

The chain joins TRBV28 to TRBJ1-1; no firm D call. This CDR3 is built from 14 residues. The germline V gene has CDR1 MDHEN and CDR2 SYDVKM. V was trimmed by 2 bases and J by 1 base, leaving 8 bases between them. CDR3 DNA: TGTGCCAGCAGTTTAATGGCAGGGAACACTGAAGCTTTCTTT. Amino acids: CASSLMAGNTEAFF.

The chain is built from TRBV19 and TRBJ1-5, with D maybe TRBD1 (6 bases). This CDR3 is 15 amino acids long. V gave up 9 bases and J gave up 3 bases, with 18 bases separating them. CDR1 and CDR2 (germline): LNHDA, SQIVND (reference sequence). As DNA, the CDR3 is TGTGCCAGCGTTTCGAACAGGGCCTACAATCAGCCCCAGCATTTT. Its translation: CASVSNRAYNQPQHF.

The chain combines TRBV19 with TRBJ1-5, with 9 bases aligning to TRBD1. Germline-derived CDR1 and CDR2 are LNHDA and SQIVND (reference sequence). With V trimmed by 3 bases and J by 6 bases, 6 bases remained unmatched. This CDR3 region has 15 residues. CDR3 residues: CASSIGYRGLQPQHF. DNA for the CDR3: TGTGCCAGTAGTATCGGGTACAGGGGGCTTCAGCCCCAGCATTTT.

The V call is TRBV7-6, the J call TRBJ2-2; a possible D gene is TRBD1 (5 bases). Germline V lookup: CDR1 SGHVS, CDR2 FNYEAQ. V gave up 5 bases and J gave up 10 bases, with 26 bases separating them. The CDR3 spans 17 residues. CDR3: CASSLKTGAFIDLELFF. The CDR3 DNA reads TGTGCCAGCAGCCTCAAAACTGGGGCCTTCATAGACTTGGAGCTGTTTTTT.

The rearrangement uses TRBV18 and TRBJ1-4, with 9 bases identical to TRBD1. In germline, CDR1 is KGHSH, CDR2 LQKENI. The CDR3 spans 18 residues. Unmatched junction bases numbered 8, after V lost 2 bases and J lost 1 base. The CDR3 nucleotides are TGTGCCAGCTCACCAGCGGGACAGGGAGTTGGAACTAATGAAAAACTGTTTTTT. Protein product: CASSPAGQGVGTNEKLFF.

This chain links TRBV5-6 with TRBJ2-2; a possible D gene is TRBD2 (6 bases). Germline-derived CDR1 and CDR2 are SGHDT and YYEEEE. Trimming took 4 bases from V and 2 from J, leaving 12 bases between them. The CDR3 is made up of 15 amino acids. CDR3 in amino acids: CASSAGPTNTGELFF. Written as DNA, the CDR3 is TGTGCCAGCAGCGCGGGACCGACCAACACCGGGGAGCTGTTTTTT.

The genes are TRBV27 and TRBJ2-5, with 10 bases lining up with TRBD2. This CDR3 has 16 residues. Germline CDR1 is MNHEY and CDR2 is SMNVEV (reference sequence). J lost 5 bases, V lost 3 bases, and 9 bases had no gene match. The DNA of the CDR3 is TGTGCCAGCAGTTTTGGACTAGCGGACCCTAGGGAGACCCAGTACTTC. Residues: CASSFGLADPRETQYF.

This clone was detected once. The V and J genes are TRBV28 and TRBJ2-1; the D is unclear. The germline gives CDR1 MDHEN, CDR2 SYDVKM. The CDR3 length is 11 residues. V shed 6 bases and J shed 10 bases, with 10 bases lying between them. The CDR3 bases are TGTGCCAGCAGGAAGATAGGGGAGCAGTTCTTC. This gives the protein CASRKIGEQFF.

The CDR3 is CASSVTGSSGNTIYF. DNA for the CDR3: TGTGCCAGCAGTGTCACAGGGTCGTCTGGAAACACCATATATTTT. V and J are TRBV2 and TRBJ1-3; tentatively, D is TRBD1 (6 bases). This CDR3 region has 15 residues. Trimming cost V 4 bases and J 1 base, with 11 bases left between them. The V gene's germline CDR1 is SNHLY and CDR2 FYNNEI.

This chain joins TRBV11-3 and TRBJ1-4; D is uncertain. The germline V and J ends were trimmed by 0 bases and 5 bases, with 4 bases remaining between them. The CDR3 covers 13 residues. Germline lookup yields CDR1 SGHNT and CDR2 YENEEA. CDR3 nucleotide sequence: TGTGCCAGCAGCTTAGATCCGAATGAAAAACTGTTTTTT. Translation gives CASSLDPNEKLFF.

The rearrangement uses TRBV5-4 and TRBJ2-3; D is unresolved. With 7 bases removed from V and 4 bases from J, the gap between germline ends came to 13 bases. The germline V gene has CDR1 SGHNT and CDR2 YYREEE (reference sequence). The CDR3 loop spans 13 amino acids. The CDR3 nucleotides read TGTGCCAGCCGTTTCCCGGCAGCAGATACGCAGTATTTT. Translated: CASRFPAADTQYF.

V gene TRBV4-1 combines with J gene TRBJ2-5; 7 bases map to TRBD1. The DNA end is a closer match to TRBJ2-7, so the J assignment may be wrong. Germline CDR1 is MGHRA and CDR2 is YSYEKL. CDR3 length: 15 amino acids. The CDR3 protein is CASSQGGDRVVEQYF. The CDR3 DNA reads TGCGCCAGCAGCCAAGGGGGAGACAGGGTAGTCGAGCAGTACTTC.

The chain employs TRBV11-2 and TRBJ2-1, with 14 bases lining up with TRBD2. The CDR3 totals 18 residues. CDR1 and CDR2 (germline): SGHAT, FQNNGV. V shed 2 bases, J shed 8 bases, and the junction held 11 bases outside the gene matches. CDR3: CASSLRSGTSGREYEQFF. CDR3 bases: TGTGCCAGCAGCTTAAGATCTGGGACTAGCGGGAGAGAGTATGAGCAGTTCTTC.

The J gene is TRBJ2-3, the V gene TRBV9, with D perhaps matching TRBD2 (5 bases). CDR3 length: 16 residues. V lost 0 bases to trimming and J lost 2 bases, with 13 bases between them. The germline gives CDR1 SGDLS, CDR2 YYNGEE. CDR3 coding DNA: TGTGCCAGCAGCGTAGGGCCAGAGACTACCACAGATACGCAGTATTTT. Amino acid sequence: CASSVGPETTTDTQYF.

The chain is built from TRBV28 and TRBJ2-7, with D unresolved. The germline V gene encodes CDR1 MDHEN and CDR2 SYDVKM. The V end lost 3 bases, the J end lost 2 bases, and 11 bases lay between the germline ends. The CDR3 is made up of 14 amino acids. The CDR3 DNA reads as TGTGCCAGCAGTTTGAAAGGTCCCCCCTACGAGCAGTACTTC. It specifies CASSLKGPPYEQYF.